This T cell receptor (beta chain) was observed in a study of shared clonotypes between healthy human individuals. The overall study: The donors, two women and a few men, were aged 18 to 49. Notes on the study in general: Represented diversity (both genetic and exposure-history) was limited by the small number of donors. Relative to memory subsets, naive subsets generally showed larger estimated richness.

Germline CDR1 SGHNT, CDR2 YYREEE (reference sequence). Trimming left V 0 bases short and J 2 bases short, with 13 bases between. This CDR3 region has 16 residues. In the study's own analysis: In the immunoSEQ data, sequences were junction-only and lacked quality scores, so filtering differed. Sequencing was performed with immunoSEQ multiplex PCR; in TCRdb, only in-frame clones are kept and a portion is missing. V, J and clone size reflect that table, while D and trimming were determined from the DNA. Of over a million clones listed, 65% to 75% are singletons. This clone was recorded a few times. The antigen remains undetermined.

The clonotype was recovered from a man between 18 and 35 years old in good health. Sequencing input: memory CD4+ T cells sorted from blood. Subset in this sample: CD45RA-negative fraction. The rearrangement uses TRBV5-4 and TRBJ2-3; D unresolved. The CDR3, as DNA: TGTGCCAGCAGCTTGGAGGTTAAAAGCGCCACAGATACGCAGTATTTT. It is translated as CASSLEVKSATDTQYF.